The 30 T cell receptor beta chains given below trace back to one sample, sequenced in a study of blood T cell repertoires in COVID-19. Data came from immunoSEQ multiplex PCR; TCRdb stores just in-frame clones and leaves some out. This table holds 190,000 or so clones, more than 80% found once. Sequenced input: PBMCs or T cells enriched from blood (not recorded which). The receptors were gathered from a man aged 40-49 years who had recovered from COVID-19.

The rearrangement uses TRBV4-1 and TRBJ2-4; D might be TRBD1 (6 bases). Per the germline V gene, CDR1 is MGHRA and CDR2 is YSYEKL. Trimming shortened V by 5 bases and J by 0 bases, and 11 bases separated the two germline ends. The CDR3 sequence is 15 residues long. The CDR3 nucleotides read TGCGCCAGCAGCTCTCCAGGGGTAGCCAAAAACATTCAGTACTTC. Translation: CASSSPGVAKNIQYF.

The V gene is TRBV7-2, the J gene TRBJ1-4; 9 bases are a match to TRBD1. The CDR3 spans 14 residues. Germline CDR1 and CDR2: SGHTA and FQGNSA. J was trimmed by 7 bases and V by 1 base; bases with no gene match: 1. CDR3 sequence (DNA): TGTGCCAGCAGCTTAGGACAGGGGGTTGAAAAACTGTTTTTT. Protein product: CASSLGQGVEKLFF.

This clone was counted a single time. This rearrangement joins TRBV18 to TRBJ2-2; D possibly corresponds to TRBD1 (6 bases). The CDR3 spans 14 residues. V gave up 6 bases and J gave up 3 bases, with 11 bases separating them. Germline V gene sequence: CDR1 KGHSH, CDR2 LQKENI. CDR3 sequence (DNA): TGTGCCAGCTCGCGTCCAGGGGACACCGGGGAGCTGTTTTTT. Encoded protein: CASSRPGDTGELFF.

The V gene is TRBV9, the J gene TRBJ1-2, with a tentative D call TRBD1 (6 bases). Trimming cost V 3 bases and J 5 bases, with 17 bases left between them. The CDR3 has 15 amino acids. Germline CDR1 SGDLS, CDR2 YYNGEE. The DNA of the CDR3 is TGTGCCAGCAGCGCCTCCTCGAGAAGGGGGTATGGCTACACCTTC. Its translation: CASSASSRRGYGYTF.

V is TRBV11-2 and J is TRBJ2-7; D gene uncertain. The CDR3 runs 13 residues. V was shortened by 5 bases and J by 3 bases, with 11 bases between the two germline ends. The V gene's germline CDR1 is SGHAT and CDR2 FQNNGV. In DNA form, the CDR3 reads TGTGCCAGCAGCCGAGAACGGGTCTACGAGCAGTACTTC. Protein product: CASSRERVYEQYF.

The CDR3 region has the DNA TGTGCCAGCAGCTTAGCGCGTCAGGGTTCAAGCTACGAGCAGTACTTC. This encodes CASSLARQGSSYEQYF. The V call is TRBV7-9, the J call TRBJ2-7; D is perhaps TRBD1 (5 bases). Trimming shortened V by 0 bases and J by 3 bases, and 15 bases separated the two germline ends. The CDR3 covers 16 residues. Germline CDR1 SEHNR, CDR2 FQNEAQ (reference sequence).

J is TRBJ2-7 and V is TRBV6-2 or TRBV6-3, with TRBD2 as a possible D gene (6 bases). From germline, CDR1 is MNHEY and CDR2 SVGEGT. This CDR3 region has 15 residues. Between the trimmed V and J ends, which lost 6 bases and 2 bases, there was a span of 17 bases. Here the CDR3 reads CASSLDSGTTYEQYF. DNA for the CDR3: TGTGCCAGCAGCCTAGATAGCGGTACCACCTACGAGCAGTACTTC.

The chain combines TRBV18 with TRBJ1-1; D uncertain. The CDR3 contains 13 residues. Germline V CDR1 and CDR2: KGHSH, LQKENI. The V end lost 1 base, the J end lost 9 bases, and 12 bases lay between the germline ends. CDR3 region: CASSPLSESQAFF. Written as DNA, the CDR3 is TGTGCCAGCTCACCACTGTCTGAGAGCCAAGCTTTCTTT.

The J gene is TRBJ2-1, the V gene TRBV7-2; TRBD2 is a possible D gene (5 bases). The CDR3 spans 13 residues. Trimming removed 1 base at V and 7 bases at J, with 8 bases between. Germline lookup yields CDR1 SGHTA and CDR2 FQGNSA. In DNA form, the CDR3 reads TGTGCCAGCAGCTTAGGGCTAGCAAATGAGCAGTTCTTC. Translation gives CASSLGLANEQFF. Full variable domain (outside the CDR3, taken from reference TRBV7-2 and TRBJ2-1): GAGVSQSPSNKVTEKGKDVELRCDPISGHTALYWYRQSLGQGLEFLIYFQGNSAPDKSGLPSDRFSAERTGGSVSTLTIQRTQQEDSAVYLCASSLGLANEQFFGPGTRLTVL.

The rearrangement links TRBV9 to TRBJ1-2; unclear D gene. Germline V gene data show CDR1 as SGDLS and CDR2 as YYNGEE. The CDR3 length is 13 residues. The V end was cut by 4 bases, the J end by 2 bases, with 9 bases between. Here the CDR3 DNA reads TGTGCCAGCAGCCACAGCCGGAACTATGGCTACACCTTC. It translates to CASSHSRNYGYTF.

The genes are TRBV29-1 and TRBJ1-2, with D uncertain. Germline assignment: CDR1 SQVTM and CDR2 ANQGSEA. V lost 4 bases, J lost 4 bases, and 10 bases lay in between. CDR3 length equals 12 residues. The CDR3 bases are TGCAGCGTTGGTCAAGTAGTCTATGGCTACACCTTC. Protein product: CSVGQVVYGYTF.

As to this clone: Other DNA variants within this sample encode the same CDR3. Written as DNA, the CDR3 is TGTGCCAGCGGATCGGGGGGGACGTATAACTATGGCTACACCTTC. Amino acid sequence: CASGSGGTYNYGYTF. The chain has TRBV6-5 and TRBJ1-2, with TRBD1 as a possible D gene (5 bases). With 8 bases removed from V and 1 base from J, the gap between germline ends came to 17 bases. The CDR3 has 15 amino acids. Looked up from germline, CDR1 is MNHEY and CDR2 is SVGAGI.

The V gene is TRBV5-8, the J gene TRBJ1-2; D is undetermined. The CDR3 totals 15 residues. The germline V gene has CDR1 SGHTS and CDR2 YDEGEE. Trimming took 0 bases from V and 0 from J, leaving 9 bases between them. The CDR3 coding sequence is TGTGCCAGCAGCTTGGTTCGACTTACTAACTATGGCTACACCTTC. Its translation: CASSLVRLTNYGYTF.

The V gene is TRBV6-5, the J gene TRBJ1-6, with 12 bases lining up with TRBD1. The CDR3 is 15 residues long. Germline lookup yields CDR1 MNHEY and CDR2 SVGAGI. V lost 4 bases, J lost 7 bases, and 2 bases stayed unmatched. The CDR3 nucleotides are TGTGCCAGCAGTTCCGGGACAGGGGGCAATTCACCCCTCCACTTT. This gives the protein CASSSGTGGNSPLHF.

This clone appeared a single time. The J gene is TRBJ2-2, the V gene TRBV9; no clear D. This CDR3 comprises 15 residues. Germline V gene data show CDR1 as SGDLS and CDR2 as YYNGEE. The ends were cut back, 0 bases at V and 4 bases at J, with 10 bases in the middle. The CDR3 nucleotides are TGTGCCAGCAGCGTAGGAACATTATTCACCGGGGAGCTGTTTTTT. Translating it yields CASSVGTLFTGELFF.

The chain joins TRBV12-5 to TRBJ2-7, with D possibly TRBD1 on 7 matching bases. This CDR3 is 14 amino acids long. V was cut by 6 bases and J by 6 bases, with 18 bases left in between. CDR1 is LGHNT, CDR2 FRNRAP, per germline. As DNA, the CDR3 is TGTGCTAGTGGCCCCCAGGGGGGACTTATCGAGCAGTACTTC. This gives the protein CASGPQGGLIEQYF.

This chain links TRBV12-5 with TRBJ2-1; the D gene is possibly TRBD1 (5 bases). V was shortened by 0 bases and J by 5 bases, with 11 bases between the two germline ends. Looked up from germline, CDR1 is LGHNT and CDR2 is FRNRAP. This CDR3 spans 15 amino acids. CDR3 in DNA: TGTGCTAGTGGTTTGGTACAGGACCCAAACAATGAGCAGTTCTTC. Protein sequence: CASGLVQDPNNEQFF.

The J gene is TRBJ1-4, the V gene TRBV2, with TRBD1 matching 7 bases. The germline CDR1 and CDR2 sequences are SNHLY and FYNNEI. V dropped 4 bases and J dropped 0; count of bases not matched to a gene: 8. CDR3 length equals 17 residues. The CDR3 DNA reads as TGTGCCAGCAGTGGGGCCGACAGGGCTTCAACTAATGAAAAACTGTTTTTT. Its translation is CASSGADRASTNEKLFF.

This chain uses TRBV30 with TRBJ1-1; 10 positions match TRBD1. CDR1 is GTSNPN and CDR2 is SVGIG in the germline V gene (reference sequence). J gave up 6 bases and V 4 bases, and 8 bases lay outside the gene matches. There are 14 residues in the CDR3. CDR3 in amino acids: CAWTRGQGMPEAFF. CDR3 DNA sequence: TGTGCCTGGACCCGGGGACAGGGGATGCCTGAAGCTTTCTTT.

The J gene is TRBJ1-1, the V gene TRBV7-2; no reliable D call. CDR1 and CDR2 (germline): SGHTA, FQGNSA. The CDR3 totals 12 residues. The germline V and J ends were trimmed by 5 bases and 3 bases, with 7 bases remaining between them. CDR3 sequence (DNA): TGTGCCAGCAGCCCCGGTTACACTGAAGCTTTCTTT. This sequence encodes CASSPGYTEAFF.

The chain links TRBV3-1 (or the pseudogene TRBV3-2) to TRBJ1-2, with a tentative D call TRBD1 (6 bases). This CDR3 contains 16 residues. Trimming left V 0 bases short and J 4 bases short, with 15 bases between. Germline CDR1 LGHDT, CDR2 YNNKEL (reference sequence). In DNA form, the CDR3 reads TGTGCCAGCAGCCAAGAGAGCAGGAACAGGGCCTATGGCTACACCTTC. Its translation: CASSQESRNRAYGYTF.

This clone appeared many times. V usage is TRBV7-9 and J usage is TRBJ1-2; 7 bases match TRBD1. Germline trimming cut 3 bases from V and 2 bases from J; bases unmatched to any gene: 12. Looked up from germline, CDR1 is SEHNR and CDR2 is FQNEAQ (reference sequence). The CDR3 contains 17 residues. The DNA of the CDR3 is TGTGCCAGCAGCTTCGGGACAGCGGTTTCCCTAAACTATGGCTACACCTTC. It yields the protein CASSFGTAVSLNYGYTF. Together with reference TRBV7-9 and TRBJ1-2, the CDR3 gives the full variable domain: DTGVSQNPRHKITKRGQNVTFRCDPISEHNRLYWYRQTLGQGPEFLTYFQNEAQLEKSRLLSDRFSAERPKGSFSTLEIQRTEQGDSAMYLCASSFGTAVSLNYGYTFGSGTRLTVV.

The J gene is TRBJ2-3, the V gene TRBV5-1; D might be TRBD2 (6 bases). This CDR3 has 14 amino acids. The germline CDR1 and CDR2 sequences are SGHRS and YFSETQ. The ends were cut back, 5 bases at V and 4 bases at J, with 14 bases in the middle. The CDR3: CASRGGESSDTQYF. The CDR3 coding sequence is TGCGCCAGCAGAGGAGGGGAGAGCTCAGATACGCAGTATTTT.

In its sample, this clone was seen a few times. The chain employs TRBV7-6 and TRBJ2-1; D not resolved. The CDR3 covers 12 residues. The ends were cut back, 1 base at V and 5 bases at J, with 3 bases in the middle. Germline CDR1 and CDR2: SGHVS and FNYEAQ. CDR3 residues: CASSLDNNEQFF. CDR3 coding DNA: TGTGCCAGCAGCTTAGACAACAATGAGCAGTTCTTC.

This clone showed up many times. The rearrangement links TRBV10-3 to TRBJ1-1, with D tentatively TRBD1 (6 bases). This CDR3 has 16 amino acids. V lost 6 bases to trimming and J lost 5 bases, with 22 bases between them. Germline V gives CDR1 ENHRY, CDR2 SYGVKD. CDR3 protein: CAISPAGATRGTEAFF. CDR3 DNA: TGTGCCATCAGCCCCGCCGGGGCCACAAGGGGGACTGAAGCTTTCTTT.

J is TRBJ2-2 and V is TRBV5-1; D gene ambiguous. The germline V gene encodes CDR1 SGHRS and CDR2 YFSETQ. V was pared by 1 base and J by 6 bases, with 10 bases between. CDR3 length: 14 residues. In DNA, the CDR3 is TGCGCCAGCAGCTTGAATACCGGAGCCGGGGAGCTGTTTTTT. Translating gives CASSLNTGAGELFF.

The chain employs TRBV18 and TRBJ2-1; 10 bases are shared with TRBD2. The CDR3 is made up of 15 amino acids. In germline, CDR1 is KGHSH, CDR2 LQKENI. The trim removed 2 bases at V and 9 bases at J, leaving 7 bases unmatched. The CDR3 DNA reads TGTGCCAGCTCACCATCCGCTAGCGGGAGTTCTGAGCAGTTCTTC. Protein product: CASSPSASGSSEQFF.

The chain links TRBV29-1 to TRBJ2-1; perhaps TRBD2 as D (5 bases). The V end lost 2 bases, the J end lost 7 bases, and 27 bases lay between the germline ends. The CDR3 contains 18 residues. Germline assignment: CDR1 SQVTM and CDR2 ANQGSEA. The CDR3 reads CSVEPGPSLEGPGNEQFF. The CDR3 region has the DNA TGCAGCGTTGAACCCGGGCCTTCGTTAGAGGGCCCGGGGAATGAGCAGTTCTTC.

This chain links TRBV12-3 or TRBV12-4 with TRBJ1-2; D gene ambiguous. The CDR3 sequence is 13 residues long. Deletions cut 3 bases from V and 0 bases from J, with 5 bases between. CDR3 DNA: TGTGCCAGCAGTTTTTCATCTAACTATGGCTACACCTTC. It codes for CASSFSSNYGYTF.

The genes are TRBV3-1 (or the pseudogene TRBV3-2) and TRBJ1-6; tentatively, D is TRBD1 (6 bases). Germline CDR1 and CDR2: LGHDT and YNNKEL (reference sequence). V gave up 3 bases and J gave up 5 bases, with 8 bases separating them. The CDR3 consists of 14 residues. The CDR3 is CASSQGADNSPLHF. CDR3 nucleotide sequence: TGTGCCAGCAGCCAGGGGGCTGATAATTCACCCCTCCACTTT.